Listed here are 21 T cell receptor beta chains from one sample, sequenced in a study of shared clonotypes between healthy human individuals. Clones were sequenced by immunoSEQ multiplex PCR, and TCRdb holds only the in-frame ones, with some missing. The sample shows some 1.5 million clones, approximately 98% of them seen only once. Sample: naive CD4+ T cells sorted from blood. Stated subset: CD45RA+ positively selected. These receptors were obtained from a man aged 30 to 39 in good health.

V usage is TRBV5-4 and J usage is TRBJ2-7, with TRBD2 identical over 9 bases. The germline CDR1 and CDR2 sequences are SGHNT and YYREEE (reference sequence). The CDR3 spans 14 residues. V gave up 5 bases and J gave up 0 bases; unmatched junction bases: 3. CDR3 nucleotide sequence: TGTGCCAGCAGGAGCGGGAGGAACTCCTACGAGCAGTACTTC. Translated, it gives CASRSGRNSYEQYF.

The rearrangement joins TRBV19 to TRBJ1-2; D not certain. In germline, CDR1 is LNHDA, CDR2 SQIVND (reference sequence). The ends were cut back, 1 base at V and 6 bases at J, with 3 bases in the middle. CDR3 size: 11 residues. The CDR3 here is CASSIVNGYTF. CDR3 nucleotide sequence: TGTGCCAGTAGTATAGTCAATGGCTACACCTTC.

This chain uses TRBV6-1 with TRBJ2-1; TRBD2 aligns across 12 bases. Germline V gives CDR1 MNHNS, CDR2 SASEGT. This CDR3 has 14 residues. V dropped 9 bases and J dropped 9; count of bases not matched to a gene: 9. The CDR3 sequence is CASVRTSGAREQFF. CDR3 DNA: TGTGCCAGTGTCAGGACTAGCGGGGCACGTGAGCAGTTCTTC.

The chain links TRBV5-1 to TRBJ2-3; D remains ambiguous. Germline CDR1 and CDR2: SGHRS and YFSETQ. This CDR3 spans 14 amino acids. Trimming removed 0 bases at V and 4 bases at J, with 9 bases between. The CDR3 nucleotides read TGCGCCAGCAGCTTGGATCTTTCGGCAGATACGCAGTATTTT. Translation: CASSLDLSADTQYF. Together with reference TRBV5-1 and TRBJ2-3, the CDR3 gives the full variable domain: KAGVTQTPRYLIKTRGQQVTLSCSPISGHRSVSWYQQTPGQGLQFLFEYFSETQRNKGNFPGRFSGRQFSNSRSEMNVSTLELGDSALYLCASSLDLSADTQYFGPGTRLTVL.

The genes are TRBV10-3 and TRBJ2-3; D call uncertain. Trimming took off 3 bases at V and 2 bases at J, with 9 bases between the two ends. This CDR3 is built from 14 residues. CDR1 and CDR2 (germline): ENHRY, SYGVKD. Written as DNA, the CDR3 is TGTGCCATCAGTGATGATGGCTACACAGATACGCAGTATTTT. This codes for CAISDDGYTDTQYF.

As regards this clone: A read error may account for a junction end that differs from germline. V and J are TRBV7-2 and TRBJ2-1; TRBD2 matches at 10 bases. Germline V gives CDR1 SGHTA, CDR2 FQGNSA. The CDR3 covers 14 residues. The CDR3 loop is CASSLAGVYNEQFF. CDR3 bases: TGTGCCAGCAGCCTAGCGGGAGTCTACAATGAGCAGTTCTTC.

The chain carries TRBV5-1 and TRBJ1-2, with a weak D call TRBD1 (5 bases). The germline V gene has CDR1 SGHRS and CDR2 YFSETQ. Trimming pared 2 bases from V and 1 base from J, leaving 18 bases between. This CDR3 is 17 amino acids long. In DNA, the CDR3 is TGCGCCAGCAGCTTACAGGTTCCTATTGGGTATAACTATGGCTACACCTTC. It translates to CASSLQVPIGYNYGYTF.

The rearrangement uses TRBV5-8 and TRBJ1-5, with no clear D. Germline CDR1 reads SGHTS; CDR2 reads YDEGEE. The V end lost 4 bases, the J end lost 7 bases, and 15 bases lay between the germline ends. The CDR3 has 14 residues. CDR3 region: CASSQDSPPQPQHF. The CDR3 bases are TGTGCCAGCAGCCAGGACTCTCCTCCCCAGCCCCAGCATTTT. Complete variable domain (other parts from reference TRBV5-8 and TRBJ1-5): EAGVTQSPTHLIKTRGQQATLRCSPISGHTSVYWYQQALGLGLQFLLWYDEGEERNRGNFPPRFSGRQFPNYSSELNVNALELEDSALYLCASSQDSPPQPQHFGDGTRLSIL.

In regard to this clone: The same CDR3 can be traced to other DNA sequences in this sample. This sequence joins TRBV5-1 and TRBJ2-7; 16 nucleotides match TRBD2. V trimming: 0 bases; J trimming: 4 bases; junction bases outside the gene matches: 1. The CDR3 consists of 16 residues. CDR1 is SGHRS and CDR2 is YFSETQ in the germline V gene. This chain's CDR3 is CASSLGGLAGGYEQYF. The DNA of the CDR3 is TGCGCCAGCAGCTTGGGGGGACTAGCGGGAGGGTACGAGCAGTACTTC.

This chain joins TRBV28 and TRBJ2-7; D gene unclear. The ends were cut back, 5 bases at V and 2 bases at J, with 10 bases in the middle. Germline values: CDR1 MDHEN, CDR2 SYDVKM. CDR3 length: 13 residues. In nucleotides, the CDR3 is TGTGCCAGCAGTACGGTCGGACCCTACGAGCAGTACTTC. Protein sequence: CASSTVGPYEQYF.

The rearrangement uses TRBV6-5 and TRBJ2-5; D is ambiguous. Germline V lookup: CDR1 MNHEY, CDR2 SVGAGI. CDR3 length: 13 amino acids. Trimming removed 5 bases from V and 5 bases from J, with 12 bases in between. CDR3 loop: CASSPHHGETQYF. The CDR3 DNA follows: TGTGCCAGCAGTCCTCACCATGGGGAGACCCAGTACTTC.

This chain connects TRBV15 to TRBJ2-1, with 10 bases identical to TRBD2. The CDR3 is 18 residues long. Germline-derived CDR1 and CDR2 are LNHNV and YYDKDF (reference sequence). The ends lost 1 base at V and 0 bases at J; junction bases unmatched: 6. The CDR3 reads CATSRVWSSGSSYNEQFF. The CDR3 nucleotides are TGTGCCACCAGCAGAGTTTGGTCTAGCGGGAGCTCCTACAATGAGCAGTTCTTC.

This sequence joins TRBV7-9 and TRBJ2-2, with D perhaps matching TRBD2 (5 bases). The CDR3 is made up of 15 amino acids. Trimming removed 1 base at V and 5 bases at J, with 11 bases between. CDR1 is SEHNR and CDR2 is FQNEAQ in the germline V gene (reference sequence). CDR3 sequence: CASSLEGLQTGELFF. The CDR3 bases are TGTGCCAGCAGCTTAGAAGGACTTCAAACCGGGGAGCTGTTTTTT.

The chain joins TRBV23-1 to TRBJ2-5, with TRBD2 matching 11 bases. TRBV23-1 is an ORF, with its function uncertain. CDR3 length: 19 residues. The trim removed 9 bases at V and 1 base at J, leaving 19 bases unmatched. The CDR3 region has the DNA TGCGCCAGAACTCCAGGGCTTAGCCCTAGCGGGAGGCTCCAAGAGACCCAGTACTTC. The encoded protein is CARTPGLSPSGRLQETQYF.

The rearrangement uses TRBV4-3 and TRBJ2-2; 12 positions match TRBD2. Germline CDR1 LGHNA, CDR2 YSLEER. V was clipped by 3 bases and J by 4 bases; unmatched bases: 6. CDR3 length: 17 amino acids. DNA of the CDR3: TGCGCCAGCAGCCAGCTAGCGGGAGGGCTCGGCACCGGGGAGCTGTTTTTT. This codes for CASSQLAGGLGTGELFF.

The chain has TRBV5-1 and TRBJ1-3, with D unclear. V lost 0 bases, J lost 0 bases, and 13 bases lay in between. Germline V CDR1 and CDR2: SGHRS, YFSETQ. The CDR3 spans 17 residues. The CDR3 sequence: CASSLDGVGNSGNTIYF. The CDR3 DNA sequence: TGCGCCAGCAGCTTGGACGGTGTGGGGAACTCTGGAAACACCATATATTTT.

The V and J genes are TRBV5-1 and TRBJ2-7; 7 nucleotides align to TRBD2. With V trimmed by 4 bases and J by 7 bases, 11 bases remained unmatched. The CDR3 totals 14 residues. Per germline, CDR1 SGHRS and CDR2 YFSETQ. CDR3 protein: CASSPRGRAGEQYF. For the CDR3, the DNA is TGCGCCAGCAGCCCGCGTGGGAGGGCCGGTGAGCAGTACTTC. Full variable domain (outside the CDR3, taken from reference TRBV5-1 and TRBJ2-7): KAGVTQTPRYLIKTRGQQVTLSCSPISGHRSVSWYQQTPGQGLQFLFEYFSETQRNKGNFPGRFSGRQFSNSRSEMNVSTLELGDSALYLCASSPRGRAGEQYFGPGTRLTVT.

The rearrangement uses TRBV5-1 and TRBJ2-2; 11 positions agree with TRBD2. The CDR3 sequence is 17 residues long. The germline gives CDR1 SGHRS, CDR2 YFSETQ. J was trimmed by 6 bases and V by 0 bases; bases with no gene match: 7. In nucleotides, the CDR3 is TGCGCCAGCAGCTTGGCGATTAGCGGGAGGGCCGCCGGGGAGCTGTTTTTT. This gives the protein CASSLAISGRAAGELFF.

The chain recombines TRBV9 with TRBJ2-1; 11 bases agree with TRBD2. In germline, CDR1 is SGDLS, CDR2 YYNGEE. Losses at the gene ends were 2 bases for V and 5 bases for J; bases not matched to a gene: 12. The CDR3 length is 18 residues. In DNA, the CDR3 is TGTGCCAGCAGCGTCCAAACACCAACTAGCGGGAGAGACAATGAGCAGTTCTTC. It translates to CASSVQTPTSGRDNEQFF.

With respect to this clone: Other DNA variants within this sample encode the same CDR3. In DNA form, the CDR3 reads TGTGCCAGCGGGAGGGAATCCTACAATGAGCAGTTCTTC. Translated: CASGRESYNEQFF. This chain links TRBV2 with TRBJ2-1; 7 bases are a match to TRBD2. The CDR3 is 13 residues long. Germline CDR1 is SNHLY and CDR2 is FYNNEI. Losses at the gene ends were 8 bases for V and 1 base for J; bases not matched to a gene: 2. The variable domain in full, completed from reference TRBV2 and TRBJ2-1, reads EPEVTQTPSHQVTQMGQEVILRCVPISNHLYFYWYRQILGQKVEFLVSFYNNEISEKSEIFDDQFSVERPDGSNFTLKIRSTKLEDSAMYFCASGRESYNEQFFGPGTRLTVL.

This sequence joins TRBV4-3 and TRBJ2-3, with D unresolved. Germline lookup yields CDR1 LGHNA and CDR2 YSLEER. V dropped 0 bases and J dropped 1 base, with 8 bases sitting between them. The CDR3 sequence is 15 residues long. The CDR3 loop reads CASSQDAGGTDTQYF. DNA for the CDR3: TGCGCCAGCAGCCAAGATGCCGGAGGCACAGATACGCAGTATTTT.